This T cell receptor beta chain was captured by sequencing in a study of cytomegalovirus exposure and HLA in healthy donors (dated by TCRdb to about 2017). Regarding the complete study: An earlier analysis of some 600 of the donors reported 276 Gb of sequence data and 117 million unique TCR beta sequences obtained from 180 million or so T cells. An early release covering 550 to 700 HLA-typed donors comprised about 290 gigabases of sequencing data and roughly 86 million unique TCR sequences. Of the roughly 400 genotyped donors, 65% to 90% fell in the genetic ancestry cluster associated with self-reported Caucasian donors. The study aimed to test whether signatures of past pathogen exposure could be identified by cataloging public T cell receptors. Using immunosequencing, the study profiled T cell repertoires from fewer than 700 subjects and related those repertoires to cytomegalovirus serostatus. Along with the approximately 700-subject first cohort, a separate validation cohort of over 90 different subjects was used. High-throughput TCR immunosequencing, statistical association of individual TCRs with disease status, and machine learning were combined to predict cytomegalovirus infection status. To study patterns of TCR occurrence, a later analysis re-analyzed previously published TCR beta repertoires from under 750 donors and added high-resolution HLA genotyping. Rather than using new phenotypic data, the later analysis identified candidate immune exposures from TCR beta sequences and from how often those sequences occurred across donors. An earlier analysis of several hundred of the donors used high-throughput TCR beta sequencing to judge whether each TCR beta V gene segment behaved as functional or pseudogenic. Donor age, sex, ethnicity and CMV serostatus were collected together with the repertoire data. Genome-wide SNP genotypes for about 60% of the roughly 700 donors were used in a later genetic analysis, which treated that subset as a discovery cohort. All discovery cohort repertoires had been generated on a single sequencing platform. HLA typing covered class I and class II loci at four-digit resolution. Typing coverage varied by locus: about 629-640 donors for A, B, C, DRB1 and DQB1; roughly 520 for DQA1; about 590 for DPA1; 400 to 480 for DPB1. Because of strong linkage in the cohort, 4 to 6 DR-DQ haplotypes were treated as single units for association and clustering. Among 350 to 400 genotyped donors of the cohort, an average of about 240,000 unique TCR beta nucleotide sequences were sequenced per donor, roughly 18% of them non-productive. The research as a whole found: In a later analysis, most CMV-associated TCR beta chains were found to appear HLA-restricted, with HLA associations seemingly driven largely by CMV exposure. Because HLA typing was missing for some donors at each locus, association tests included only the typed subset. In a later analysis, TCR association rates were found to vary across HLA loci, with the most associated TCRs seen for DRB1 alleles and the fewest for HLA-C alleles. The presence/absence analyses assumed that sequencing depth was roughly uniform across donors, and that assumption may not be true. This cohort had only TCR beta chains sequenced, and the lack of alpha or paired-chain data limited which features could be detected. Cytomegalovirus status was reported to be diagnosed by the classifier with high specificity and sensitivity in both the original and validation cohorts. CMV serostatus was the only immune exposure information available for the cohort. Some IMGT-functional V segments, including TRBV6-2 and TRBV6-3, could not be told apart with the 87-base-pair reads, so those segments were excluded. In a later analysis, HLA-associated TCR beta chains were found to be more clonally expanded and to have lower generation probabilities than equally common non-associated chains. A later analysis reported that several top co-occurrence clusters appeared linked to parvovirus B19, influenza, CMV and Epstein-Barr virus. Across donors, most TCR sequences were observed very rarely, whereas some public TCRs were present in many individuals. It was suggested by the authors that the approach could potentially be generalized to other disease states and immunological phenotypes. A few of the identified cytomegalovirus-associated TCR beta chains were confirmed in vitro to be specific for cytomegalovirus antigens. In an earlier analysis of approximately 600 of the donors, most TCR beta V segments were observed in productive rearrangements about 87% or about 30% of the time, broadly matching IMGT annotations. V-gene and J-gene trimming of TCR beta chains was associated with a missense DCLRE1C variant in a later genetic analysis, and the association was replicated in an independent cohort. In a later genetic analysis, fewer N-insertions in productive TCRs were reported among donors in an Asian-associated ancestry cluster than the roughly 700-donor mean. Linkage disequilibrium might explain the correlated functional status among segregating V segments, but an unknown experimental factor could not be ruled out. Specific HLA alleles were associated with 15,000 to 20,000 TCR beta sequences at a false discovery rate of 0.05 in a later analysis. The study gave a list of about 150 TCR beta chains associated with cytomegalovirus. A further reported finding was that TCR beta sequences accurately predicted the HLA-A and HLA-B alleles for most subjects in the first cohort. Because counts were too low, seventeen rarely observed V segments, including chromosome 9 orphons, were excluded from the earlier analysis of around 590 of the donors. When HLA alleles, especially DR and DQ, strongly co-occurred, attributing TCR associations to individual alleles was difficult. A cluster of highly shared sequence variants was judged likely to be a technical artifact of the sequencing pipeline.

The cohort was made up of 650 to 700 healthy bone marrow donors. At the time of sampling, every cohort member was nominally healthy, though immune exposures that went unrecorded were likely present. The donor was CMV seropositive and was included in the group of almost 300 seropositive cohort members. A peripheral blood sample was collected from each donor, and TCR beta sequencing was performed on peripheral blood mononuclear cells. Genomic DNA was extracted from the blood cell samples with the Qiagen DNeasy Blood Extraction Kit. At the junction V is shortened by 4 bases and J by 7 bases, with 12 bases in between. Counted from cysteine to phenylalanine, this CDR3 has 13 amino acids. Solely the CDR3 DNA is kept, with 39 bases framed from the first base. The germline V gene provides CDR1 SGHTS and CDR2 YDEGEE. Library generation was performed with the immunoSEQ multiplex PCR assay. A mixture of 60 forward primers for TCR Vbeta segments and 13 reverse primers for TCR Jbeta segments was used in the multiplex PCR. The CDR3 region of rearranged TCR beta genes was amplified from genomic DNA with a multiplex PCR assay. The amplified TCR beta libraries were sequenced on the Illumina HiSeq System as 87-base-pair reads. The paper's data handling went like this. A later analysis counted tens of millions of unique TCR beta chains across the 550 to 750 repertoires, and roughly 9.9 million of these chains were shared by at least two donors. To remove PCR and sequencing errors, raw reads were error-corrected and collapsed into unique sequences using a nearest-neighbor algorithm that merged closely related sequences. V, D and J gene segments were assigned by aligning CDR3 sequences to IMGT reference sequences. For a sequence to be retained, at least a six-nucleotide match to both a V gene segment and a J gene segment was required. Rearrangements were classified as productive when the CDR3 lacked stop codons and remained in frame with V and J, and all other rearrangements were classified as non-productive. CDR3 was defined according to IMGT convention as the region running from the second conserved V-encoded cysteine to the conserved J-encoded phenylalanine. Sequences without an unambiguous match to a single V gene segment were excluded from the earlier analysis of 587 of the donors. In an earlier analysis of 500 to 750 of the donors, V segments were called functional above 56.7% productive rearrangements and were called segregating when the between-donor standard deviation exceeded 5%. A statistical classification framework was built for diagnosing cytomegalovirus status from the catalog of TCR beta chain sequences. In a later analysis, V and J genes were assigned by comparing TCR nucleotide sequences against IMGT/GENE-DB human TR gene sequences. In a later analysis, CDR3 sequences and most-parsimonious VDJ recombination scenarios were assigned using the TCRdist pipeline. A later analysis defined each TCR beta chain by its CDR3 amino acid sequence plus V-gene family, and excluded reads lacking a unique V-gene family. A later analysis removed roughly 590 highly shared, low-generation-probability nucleotide sequences to deal with suspected cross-contamination and a sequencing artifact. In a later analysis, a clonal expansion index for each public chain was calculated from normalized within-repertoire ranks of inferred template counts. A later analysis computed generation probabilities with a VDJ recombination model fitted to out-of-frame rearrangements, and checked the results against IGoR. A later analysis scored TCR-TCR, TCR-HLA and TCR-CMV co-occurrence with hypergeometric tests, applying a repertoire-size bias correction to TCR pairs. False discovery rates were estimated in a later analysis by permuting HLA or CMV assignments 20 times. In a later analysis, co-occurring TCRs were grouped using DBSCAN, with TCRdist sequence similarity added in when clustering inside HLA-allele-positive subsets. Repertoires with fewer than 30,000 or more than 120,000 public chains were left out of co-occurrence clustering, as were four to six repertoires with anomalous nucleotide sharing. The immuneACCESS repertoire file appears here via TCRdb, limited to in-frame rearrangements. These files lack a portion of the clones; in checked studies, under half of the deficit traces to unresolved V genes, and the cause of the others is not known. V and J calls and clone size follow that table, whereas D and trimming were derived from the DNA. The sample table holds tens of thousands of clones, of which 60% to 75% were seen once. Of the sample, around 15% falls within the top ten clones.

Remarks on this clone: Its antigen has not been determined. No base-level quality is on record; no much larger clone is a single base apart.

This clonotype was obtained from a male donor in good health and CMV-seropositive. In this chain, TRBV5-8 is recombined with TRBJ2-1; matching of 5 bases hints at TRBD2 as the D gene. Material for sequencing was PBMCs. The CDR3 amino acid sequence is: CASSPRRENEQFF. Here is the DNA: TGTGCCAGCAGCCCCCGACGGGAAAATGAGCAGTTCTTC.